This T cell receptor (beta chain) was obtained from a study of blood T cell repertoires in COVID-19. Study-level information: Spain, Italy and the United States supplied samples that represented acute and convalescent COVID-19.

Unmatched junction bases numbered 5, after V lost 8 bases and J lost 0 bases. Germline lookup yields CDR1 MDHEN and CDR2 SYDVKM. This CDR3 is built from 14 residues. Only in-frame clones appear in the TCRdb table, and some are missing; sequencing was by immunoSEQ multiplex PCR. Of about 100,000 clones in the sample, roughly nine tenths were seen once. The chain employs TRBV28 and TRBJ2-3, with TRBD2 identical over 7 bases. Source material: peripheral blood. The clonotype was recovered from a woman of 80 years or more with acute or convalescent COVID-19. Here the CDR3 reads CASSGTISTDTQYF. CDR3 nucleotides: TGTGCCAGCTCCGGGACTATTAGCACAGATACGCAGTATTTT.